This is a list of T cell receptor beta chains from one sample in a study of blood T cell repertoires in COVID-19. Here immunoSEQ multiplex PCR was the method, and the copy in TCRdb shows in-frame clones only, minus some. The repertoire includes 280,000 or so clones, roughly 87% of them detected once, and about 14% sits in the top ten. Sequenced: peripheral blood. The receptors were gathered from a human donor in a cohort sampled during active COVID-19. Both conserved end residues are part of each CDR3. A D gene is named only where the DNA matches it firmly. Size tells how often a clone was seen (once, few, many) or the class of an expanded clone, and some rows leave it out.

- - TRBJ2-1 TRBV4-1 CASSQRYEGRGIYNEQFF TGCGCCAGCAGCCAGAGATATGAGGGACGGGGGATCTACAATGAGCAGTTCTTC
- TRBD1 TRBJ2-7 TRBV3-1/TRBV3-2 CASSPDRGSYEQYF TGTGCCAGCAGCCCAGACAGGGGATCCTACGAGCAGTACTTC
- - TRBJ1-6 TRBV27 CASSYSGDSPLHF TGTGCCAGCAGTTACAGCGGCGACTCACCCCTCCACTTT
- TRBD2 TRBJ2-7 TRBV28 CASSLTGGLYEQYF TGTGCCAGCAGTTTAACGGGAGGGCTATACGAGCAGTACTTC
- - TRBJ1-2 TRBV28 CASQVTTNYGYTF TGTGCCAGCCAGGTGACGACCAACTATGGCTACACCTTC
- TRBD2 TRBJ2-2 TRBV6-1 CASSGNLGIAGNTGELFF TGTGCCAGCAGTGGAAACCTCGGGATAGCGGGAAACACCGGGGAGCTGTTTTTT
- - TRBJ1-2 TRBV27 CASSFALSYGYTF TGTGCCAGCAGTTTCGCCCTTAGCTATGGCTACACCTTC
- TRBD1 TRBJ1-1 TRBV5-6 CASSLFAGGAGRTEAFF TGTGCCAGCAGCTTGTTCGCAGGGGGCGCGGGTCGCACTGAAGCTTTCTTT
- - TRBJ2-7 TRBV11-2 CASSFVPGSSYEQYF TGTGCCAGCAGCTTTGTCCCCGGGTCCTCCTACGAGCAGTACTTC
- TRBD2 TRBJ2-1 TRBV5-4 CASSWGGLAGGTYNEQFF TGTGCCAGCAGCTGGGGGGGACTAGCGGGAGGCACCTACAATGAGCAGTTCTTC
- TRBD1 TRBJ2-5 TRBV11-3 CASSRTGEETQYF TGTGCCAGCAGCCGGACAGGGGAAGAGACCCAGTACTTC
- - TRBJ1-1 TRBV5-1 CASSPSAGLSEAFF TGCGCCAGCAGCCCGTCGGCAGGGCTTTCTGAAGCTTTCTTT
- - TRBJ2-1 TRBV6-5 CASSSLANEQFF TGTGCCAGCAGTTCACTAGCCAATGAGCAGTTCTTC
- - TRBJ1-1 TRBV5-3 CASPSPQYRENTEAFF TGTGCCAGTCCTTCCCCCCAATACAGGGAGAACACTGAAGCTTTCTTT
- - TRBJ1-2 TRBV6-6 CASRDLVYGYTF TGTGCCAGCCGGGATTTGGTCTATGGCTACACCTTC
- TRBD2 TRBJ2-1 TRBV14 CASSPDWASGRHEQFF TGTGCCAGCAGCCCGGATTGGGCTAGCGGGAGGCATGAGCAGTTCTTC
- TRBD2 TRBJ2-7 TRBV5-1 CASRGGTPTYEQYF TGCGCCAGCAGGGGGGGGACTCCAACCTACGAGCAGTACTTC
- - TRBJ2-3 TRBV6-1 CASSDGGLTDTQYF TGTGCCAGCAGTGACGGCGGACTTACAGATACGCAGTATTTT
- - TRBJ1-3 TRBV2 CASSEGATLGNTIYF TGTGCCAGCAGTGAAGGGGCCACTCTTGGAAACACCATATATTTT
- - TRBJ2-1 TRBV5-4 CASSPTAGLSWGEQFF TGTGCCAGCAGCCCCACCGCGGGACTGTCGTGGGGTGAGCAGTTCTTC
- - TRBJ2-5 TRBV10-3 CAISAGEETQYF TGTGCCATCAGTGCGGGGGAAGAGACCCAGTACTTC
- - TRBJ2-5 TRBV5-1 CASSPRGAQETQYF TGCGCCAGCAGCCCCCGGGGGGCTCAAGAGACCCAGTACTTC
- TRBD2 TRBJ2-3 TRBV16 CASSPQEAGESTQYF TGTGCCAGCAGCCCCCAGGAGGCGGGAGAGAGTACGCAGTATTTT
- - TRBJ2-3 TRBV29-1 CSVAGLGTDTQYF TGCAGCGTTGCAGGGCTGGGCACAGATACGCAGTATTTT
- TRBD1 TRBJ2-7 TRBV3-1/TRBV3-2 CASSLQLGTAYEQYF TGTGCCAGCAGCTTACAGTTGGGGACAGCCTACGAGCAGTACTTC
- - TRBJ2-2 TRBV28 CASSFTGLQSFGELFF TGTGCCAGCAGTTTCACGGGACTTCAGTCGTTCGGGGAGCTGTTTTTT
- - TRBJ2-5 TRBV21-1 CASLAGNGETQYF TGTGCCAGCCTAGCGGGCAACGGAGAGACCCAGTACTTC
- - TRBJ2-3 TRBV5-1 CASSLLGASTDTQYF TGCGCCAGCAGCTTGCTAGGCGCTAGCACAGATACGCAGTATTTT
- - TRBJ1-5 TRBV6-1 CASSDLNQPQHF TGTGCCAGCAGTGATCTAAATCAGCCCCAGCATTTT
- TRBD1 TRBJ1-2 TRBV6-5 CASLPNAGGNYGYTF TGTGCCAGCCTTCCCAACGCAGGGGGGAACTATGGCTACACCTTC
few TRBD2 TRBJ2-7 TRBV10-1 CASSESGLAVYEQYF TGCGCCAGCAGTGAAAGCGGACTAGCGGTCTACGAGCAGTACTTC
- TRBD1 TRBJ1-1 TRBV11-2 CASSFQTGMNTEAFF TGTGCCAGCAGCTTCCAGACAGGGATGAACACTGAAGCTTTCTTT
- - TRBJ2-1 TRBV5-1 CASSLEAIEQFF TGCGCCAGCAGCTTGGAAGCGATTGAGCAGTTCTTC
once - TRBJ1-3 TRBV5-6 CASSDNRAGNTIYF TGTGCCAGCAGCGACAACAGGGCTGGAAACACCATATATTTT
- - TRBJ1-2 TRBV20-1 CSVGGNYGYTF TGCAGTGTAGGGGGAAACTATGGCTACACCTTC
once - TRBJ1-2 TRBV6-5 CASSSPGLGYTF TGTGCCAGCAGCTCCCCAGGTCTCGGCTACACCTTC
- - TRBJ1-1 TRBV25-1 CASNGGWEAFF TGTGCCAGCAACGGCGGTTGGGAAGCTTTCTTT
- - TRBJ1-5 TRBV19 CASSTQQGYNQPQHF TGTGCCAGTAGTACACAGCAGGGCTACAATCAGCCCCAGCATTTT
- - TRBJ2-2 TRBV6-5 CASRGEGNTGELFF TGTGCCAGCCGCGGAGAGGGGAACACCGGGGAGCTGTTTTTT
- - TRBJ2-1 TRBV30 CAWGDQGGSYNEQFF TGTGCCTGGGGGGATCAGGGGGGCTCCTACAATGAGCAGTTCTTC
- TRBD2 TRBJ2-3 TRBV4-1 CASSQGTSSDTQYF TGCGCCAGCAGCCAGGGGACTAGCTCAGATACGCAGTATTTT
- TRBD1 TRBJ2-4 TRBV9 CASSLSDRGENIQYF TGTGCCAGCAGCTTATCGGACAGGGGGGAAAACATTCAGTACTTC